The 17 T cell receptor beta chains in this list originate from one sample, sequenced in a study of beta chain features in type 1 diabetes. Isolated RNA was reverse transcribed in full, so expressed TCRB transcripts were sequenced. Sequencing used immunoSEQ multiplex PCR; TCRdb keeps in-frame clones, though not all of them. The sample includes under 450,000 clones, around 14% of them seen just once. The sequenced material came from naive CD4+ T cells from blood. The receptors were sampled from a man aged 25-45 years in good health.

A few counts support this clone. This rearrangement joins TRBV29-1 to TRBJ1-2; 9 nucleotides match TRBD1. CDR1 SQVTM and CDR2 ANQGSEA come from the germline V gene. CDR3 length equals 12 residues. V dropped 6 bases and J dropped 7; count of bases not matched to a gene: 6. CDR3 nucleotides: TGCAGCGTCCTGGACAGGGGAGCTGGCTACACCTTC. Amino acid sequence: CSVLDRGAGYTF. Using reference TRBV29-1 and TRBJ1-2 for the parts outside the CDR3, the full variable domain is SAVISQKPSRDICQRGTSLTIQCQVDSQVTMMFWYRQQPGQSLTLIATANQGSEATYESGFVIDKFPISRPNLTFSTLTVSNMSPEDSSIYLCSVLDRGAGYTFGSGTRLTVV.

V and J are TRBV30 and TRBJ2-5; no reliable D call. Germline values: CDR1 GTSNPN, CDR2 SVGIG (reference sequence). V shed 4 bases and J shed 4 bases, with 19 bases lying between them. CDR3 length: 15 residues. The CDR3 region has the DNA TGTGCCTGGAAGACGGAACACTATCGCGGAGAGACCCAGTACTTC. It encodes CAWKTEHYRGETQYF.

This clone appeared a few times. V and J are TRBV25-1 and TRBJ1-2; D is uncertain. The CDR3 is made up of 13 amino acids. The germline V gene has CDR1 MGHDK and CDR2 SYGVNS. V lost 4 bases and J lost 5, with 11 bases in between. This CDR3 reads CASSAPGLYGYTF. The DNA of the CDR3 is TGTGCCAGCAGTGCCCCCGGATTGTATGGCTACACCTTC.

This chain connects TRBV5-6 to TRBJ1-1; D unresolved. The CDR3 is 12 amino acids. The V gene's germline CDR1 is SGHDT and CDR2 YYEEEE. V lost 4 bases and J lost 11, with 15 bases in between. CDR3 region: CASSAQRLRAFF. The CDR3 DNA reads TGTGCCAGCAGCGCTCAGAGGCTCCGGGCTTTCTTT.

This chain uses TRBV2 with TRBJ1-1, with a weak D call TRBD1 (5 bases). The CDR3 length is 13 residues. Germline CDR1 reads SNHLY; CDR2 reads FYNNEI. The ends were cut back, 10 bases at V and 1 base at J, with 13 bases in the middle. As DNA, the CDR3 is TGTGCCACCGAGGGACGGTGGAACACTGAAGCTTTCTTT. Translation: CATEGRWNTEAFF.

V is TRBV7-2 and J is TRBJ2-5, with a possible D match to TRBD2 (6 bases). Trimming left V 5 bases short and J 1 base short, with 11 bases between. Germline V gives CDR1 SGHTA, CDR2 FQGNSA. This CDR3 has 14 amino acids. CDR3 region: CASSRAGIQETQYF. DNA of the CDR3: TGTGCCAGCAGCCGGGCGGGGATCCAAGAGACCCAGTACTTC.

This chain uses TRBV7-2 with TRBJ1-6; D ambiguous. From germline, CDR1 is SGHTA and CDR2 FQGNSA. The CDR3 is 13 amino acids. V was shortened by 5 bases and J by 7 bases, with 9 bases between the two germline ends. This CDR3 reads CASSIDGNSPLHF. The CDR3 DNA follows: TGTGCCAGCAGCATCGACGGCAATTCACCCCTCCACTTT.

Of note for this clone: This CDR3 is also generated by other DNA sequences in the sample. This chain links TRBV4-2 with TRBJ1-1; the match to TRBD1 covers 7 bases. V lost 0 bases to trimming and J lost 4 bases; unmatched junction nucleotides: 2. Germline V gives CDR1 LGHNA, CDR2 YNFKEQ. The length of the CDR3 is 14 residues. This CDR3 is CASSQDTGATEAFF. CDR3 nucleotides: TGTGCCAGCAGCCAAGATACAGGGGCCACTGAAGCTTTCTTT.

The chain has TRBV7-9 and TRBJ2-7; 9 bases are shared with TRBD2. Germline values: CDR1 SEHNR, CDR2 FQNEAQ (reference sequence). The junction had 5 bases not matched to a gene; V was cut back by 5 bases and J by 6 bases. CDR3 length: 13 residues. The CDR3 loop is CASSQVSGGEQYV. DNA of the CDR3: TGTGCCAGCAGCCAGGTTAGCGGGGGCGAGCAGTACGTC.

The sample holds a few counts of this clone. The chain employs TRBV14 and TRBJ1-1, with D unresolved. V gave up 0 bases and J gave up 7 bases, with 9 bases separating them. This CDR3 region has 13 residues. The germline V gene has CDR1 SGHDN and CDR2 FVKESK. Here the CDR3 reads CASSQDVIGEAFF. In nucleotides, the CDR3 is TGTGCCAGCAGCCAAGATGTTATCGGTGAAGCTTTCTTT.

This chain uses TRBV7-2 with TRBJ2-3, with 7 bases that match TRBD2. The CDR3 extends over 15 amino acids. Germline V lookup: CDR1 SGHTA, CDR2 FQGNSA. Unmatched junction bases numbered 11, after V lost 2 bases and J lost 9 bases. The CDR3 nucleotides are TGTGCCAGCAGCTTAAGGACCGGTGCGGGAGACACGCAGTATTTT. Translating it yields CASSLRTGAGDTQYF.

This clone was picked up a small number of times. The V call is TRBV7-9, the J call TRBJ2-5, with 12 bases lining up with TRBD1. The CDR3 length is 16 residues. V trimming: 2 bases; J trimming: 5 bases; junction bases outside the gene matches: 6. CDR1 and CDR2 from the germline V gene are SEHNR and FQNEAQ (reference sequence). The CDR3 DNA follows: TGTGCCAGCAGCTTACCCCGGGACAGGGGGCTGGAGACCCAGTACTTC. Its protein is CASSLPRDRGLETQYF.

The genes are TRBV27 and TRBJ1-6; 8 bases match TRBD1. Unmatched junction bases numbered 6, after V lost 4 bases and J lost 7 bases. Germline V gives CDR1 MNHEY, CDR2 SMNVEV (reference sequence). This CDR3 region has 15 residues. CDR3 coding DNA: TGTGCCAGCAGTTGGCAGGGGGCGAGAAATTCACCCCTCCACTTT. This translates into CASSWQGARNSPLHF.

This clone was seen a few times. The V call is TRBV4-1, the J call TRBJ1-1, with D possibly being TRBD1 (6 bases). The V and J ends lost 1 base and 1 base respectively, with 10 bases between them. The CDR3 sequence is 15 residues long. Germline CDR1 and CDR2: MGHRA and YSYEKL. The CDR3 here is CASSQVGQTNTEAFF. In nucleotides, the CDR3 is TGCGCCAGCAGCCAAGTTGGACAGACGAACACTGAAGCTTTCTTT.

The J gene is TRBJ2-1, the V gene TRBV28; a weak D match, TRBD2 (6 bases). V was pared by 6 bases and J by 4 bases, with 16 bases between. Germline CDR1 is MDHEN and CDR2 is SYDVKM. CDR3 length: 15 amino acids. The DNA of the CDR3 is TGTGCCAGCAGCCAACTAGGCGGGACTTACAATGAGCAGTTCTTC. Protein: CASSQLGGTYNEQFF.

Only a few counts were recorded for this clone. The J gene is TRBJ1-4, the V gene TRBV21-1. TRBV21-1 is classified as a pseudogene. The CDR3 loop spans 15 amino acids. The CDR3 region is CASSDRTATNEKLFF. CDR3 DNA sequence: TGTGCCAGCAGCGATCGGACCGCAACTAATGAAAAACTGTTTTTT.

The rearrangement joins TRBV7-9 to TRBJ2-1; D may be TRBD1 (5 bases). CDR3 size: 17 residues. The V end lost 1 base, the J end lost 7 bases, and 20 bases lay between the germline ends. CDR1 and CDR2 (germline): SEHNR, FQNEAQ (reference sequence). The CDR3 region is CASSLGFRTRLENEQFF. DNA of the CDR3: TGTGCCAGCAGCTTAGGCTTTAGGACAAGGTTGGAAAATGAGCAGTTCTTC.